This T cell receptor beta chain comes out of a study of blood T cells in healthy people across ages. Notes on the study in general: Unknown CMV status may confound age-related changes in expanded clones. Higher diversity and more naive CD4+ cells were features of long-lived donors, compared to aged donors.

Per the germline V gene, CDR1 is LGHNA and CDR2 is YNFKEQ. V was pared by 0 bases and J by 6 bases, with 7 bases of the junction left unmatched. The length of the CDR3 is 15 residues. Primed by a sample-barcoded 5' primer and a J-beta primer mix, a second PCR proceeded for about 7 to 11 cycles. A 12-random-nucleotide template-switch adaptor tagged each cDNA molecule. MiXCR, run by TCRdb on the 5' RACE reads, gives a single entry per CDR3 protein. The data contain roughly 800,000 distinct CDR3 sequences, 58% of them seen just once; the ten biggest clones take up 20% to 25%. Comments on this clonotype: What it binds is unknown.

The source material was blood. The TCR sequence derives from a man aged 25-45 years in good health. The chain employs TRBV4-2 and TRBJ1-1; 7 bases match TRBD1. As DNA, the CDR3 is TGTGCCAGCAGCCAAGAGGCCAGGGGGGAATCTGAAGCTTTCTTT. Its protein product is CASSQEARGESEAFF.